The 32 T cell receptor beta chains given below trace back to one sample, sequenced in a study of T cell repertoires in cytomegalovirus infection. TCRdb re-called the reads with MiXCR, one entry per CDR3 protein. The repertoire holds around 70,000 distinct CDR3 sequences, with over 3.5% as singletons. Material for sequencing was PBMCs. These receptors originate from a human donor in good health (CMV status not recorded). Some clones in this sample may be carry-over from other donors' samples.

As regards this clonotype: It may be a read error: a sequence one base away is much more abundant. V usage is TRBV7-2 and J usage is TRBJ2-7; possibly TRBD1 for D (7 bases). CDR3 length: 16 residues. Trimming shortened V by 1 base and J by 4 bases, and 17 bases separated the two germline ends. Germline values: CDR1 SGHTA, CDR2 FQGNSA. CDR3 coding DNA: TGTGCCAGCAGCTTAGTCAGGACAGGTGGGACTTACGAGCAGTACTTC. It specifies CASSLVRTGGTYEQYF.

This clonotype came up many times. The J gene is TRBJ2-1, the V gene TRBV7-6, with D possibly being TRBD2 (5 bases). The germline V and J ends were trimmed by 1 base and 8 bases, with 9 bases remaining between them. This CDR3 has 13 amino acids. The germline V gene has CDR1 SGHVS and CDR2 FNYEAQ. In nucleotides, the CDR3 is TGTGCCAGCAGCTTAGTTGGAGCGGATGAGCAGTTCTTC. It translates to CASSLVGADEQFF. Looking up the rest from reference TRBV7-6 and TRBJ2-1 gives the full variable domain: GAGVSQSPRYKVTKRGQDVALRCDPISGHVSLYWYRQALGQGPEFLTYFNYEAQQDKSGLPNDRFSAERPEGSISTLTIQRTEQRDSAMYRCASSLVGADEQFFGPGTRLTVL.

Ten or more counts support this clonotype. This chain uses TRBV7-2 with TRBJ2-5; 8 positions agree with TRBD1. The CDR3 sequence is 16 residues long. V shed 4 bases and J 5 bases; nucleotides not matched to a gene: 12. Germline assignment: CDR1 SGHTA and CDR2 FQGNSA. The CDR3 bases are TGTGCCAGCAGCTCGGGGGACAGGCTGTTGGGGGAGACCCAGTACTTC. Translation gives CASSSGDRLLGETQYF.

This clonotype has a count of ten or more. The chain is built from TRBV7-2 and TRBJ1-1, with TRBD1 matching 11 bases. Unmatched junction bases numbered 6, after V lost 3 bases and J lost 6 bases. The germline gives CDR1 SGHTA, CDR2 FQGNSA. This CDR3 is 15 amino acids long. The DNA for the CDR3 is TGTGCCAGCAGCTTCGGACAGGGGGCGATCCCTGAAGCTTTCTTT. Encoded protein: CASSFGQGAIPEAFF.

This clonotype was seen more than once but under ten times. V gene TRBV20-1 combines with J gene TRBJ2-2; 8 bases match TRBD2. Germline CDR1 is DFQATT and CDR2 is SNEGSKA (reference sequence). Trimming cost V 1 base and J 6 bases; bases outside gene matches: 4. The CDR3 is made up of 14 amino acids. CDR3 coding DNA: TGCAGTGCTAGAGTTCGGGGGGGCGCCGGGGAGCTGTTTTTT. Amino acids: CSARVRGGAGELFF.

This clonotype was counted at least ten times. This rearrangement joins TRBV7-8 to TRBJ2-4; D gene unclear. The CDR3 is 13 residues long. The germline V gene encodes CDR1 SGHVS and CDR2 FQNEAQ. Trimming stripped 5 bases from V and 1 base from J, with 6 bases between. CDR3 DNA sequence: TGTGCCAGCAGCCCCCTGGCCAAAAACATTCAGTACTTC. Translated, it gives CASSPLAKNIQYF.

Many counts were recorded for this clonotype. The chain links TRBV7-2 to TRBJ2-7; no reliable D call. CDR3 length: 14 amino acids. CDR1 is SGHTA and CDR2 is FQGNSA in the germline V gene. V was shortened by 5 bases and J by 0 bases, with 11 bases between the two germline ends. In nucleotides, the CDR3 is TGTGCCAGCAGCGAAGAGGTCTTCTCCTACGAGCAGTACTTC. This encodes CASSEEVFSYEQYF.

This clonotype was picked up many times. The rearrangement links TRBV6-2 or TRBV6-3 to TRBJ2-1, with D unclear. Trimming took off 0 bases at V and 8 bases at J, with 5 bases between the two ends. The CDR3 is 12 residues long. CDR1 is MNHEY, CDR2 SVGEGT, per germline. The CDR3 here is CASSYSTHEQFF. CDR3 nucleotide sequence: TGTGCCAGCAGTTACTCGACCCATGAGCAGTTCTTC.

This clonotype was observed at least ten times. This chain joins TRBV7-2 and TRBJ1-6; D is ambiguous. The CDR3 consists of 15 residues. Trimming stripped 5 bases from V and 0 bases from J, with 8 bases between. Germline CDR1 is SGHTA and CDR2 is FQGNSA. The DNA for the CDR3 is TGTGCCAGCAGCACCTATAGCTCCTATAATTCACCCCTCCACTTT. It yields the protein CASSTYSSYNSPLHF.

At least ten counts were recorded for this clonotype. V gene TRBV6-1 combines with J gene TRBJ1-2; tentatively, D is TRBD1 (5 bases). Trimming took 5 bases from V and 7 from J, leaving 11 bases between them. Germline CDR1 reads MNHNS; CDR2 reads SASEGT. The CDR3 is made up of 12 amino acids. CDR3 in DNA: TGTGCCAGCAGTTACGAGGGACGTGGCTACACCTTC. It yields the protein CASSYEGRGYTF.

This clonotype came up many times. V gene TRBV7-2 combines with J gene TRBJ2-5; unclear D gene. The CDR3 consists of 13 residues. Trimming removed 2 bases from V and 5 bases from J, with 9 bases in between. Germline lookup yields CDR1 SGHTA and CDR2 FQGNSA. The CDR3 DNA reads TGTGCCAGCAGCTTATGGGTGCTCGAGACCCAGTACTTC. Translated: CASSLWVLETQYF.

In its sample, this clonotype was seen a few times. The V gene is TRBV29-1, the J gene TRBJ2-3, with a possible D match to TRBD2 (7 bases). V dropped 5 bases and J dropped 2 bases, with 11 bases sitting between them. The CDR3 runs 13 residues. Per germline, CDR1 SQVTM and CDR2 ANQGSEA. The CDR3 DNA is TGCAGCGTTCAACGGGGGGCCACAGATACGCAGTATTTT. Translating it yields CSVQRGATDTQYF.

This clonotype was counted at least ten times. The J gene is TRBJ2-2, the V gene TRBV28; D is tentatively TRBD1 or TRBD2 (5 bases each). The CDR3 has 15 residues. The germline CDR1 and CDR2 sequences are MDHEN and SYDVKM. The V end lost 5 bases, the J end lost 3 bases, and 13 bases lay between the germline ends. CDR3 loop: CASSLGTLYTGELFF. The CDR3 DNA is TGTGCCAGCAGTCTGGGGACGCTTTACACCGGGGAGCTGTTTTTT.

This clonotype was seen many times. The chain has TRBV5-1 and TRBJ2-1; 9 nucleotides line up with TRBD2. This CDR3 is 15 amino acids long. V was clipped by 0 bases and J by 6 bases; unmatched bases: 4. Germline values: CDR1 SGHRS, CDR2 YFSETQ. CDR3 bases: TGCGCCAGCAGCTTGGTTGCGGGAGGGTTCAATGAGCAGTTCTTC. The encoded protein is CASSLVAGGFNEQFF.

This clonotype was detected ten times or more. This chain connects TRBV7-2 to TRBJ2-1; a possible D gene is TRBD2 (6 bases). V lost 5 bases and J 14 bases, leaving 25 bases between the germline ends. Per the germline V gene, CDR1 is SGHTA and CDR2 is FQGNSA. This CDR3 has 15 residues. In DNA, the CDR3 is TGTGCCAGCAGCCCTGCGGGGACCCATCGGTCCCGTGAGTTCTTC. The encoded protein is CASSPAGTHRSREFF.

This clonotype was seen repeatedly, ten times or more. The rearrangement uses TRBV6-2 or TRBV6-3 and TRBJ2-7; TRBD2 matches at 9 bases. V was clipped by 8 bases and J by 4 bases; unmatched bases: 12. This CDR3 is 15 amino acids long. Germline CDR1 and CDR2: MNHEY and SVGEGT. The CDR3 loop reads CASLLSGGSSYEQYF. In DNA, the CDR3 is TGTGCCAGCTTACTTAGCGGGGGTTCTTCTTACGAGCAGTACTTC.

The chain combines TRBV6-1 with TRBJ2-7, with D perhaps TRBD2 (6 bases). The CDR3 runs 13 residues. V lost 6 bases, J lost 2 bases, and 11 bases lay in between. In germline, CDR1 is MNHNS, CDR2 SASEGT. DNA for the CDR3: TGTGCCAGCAGAGATAGCGGAACCTACGAGCAGTACTTC. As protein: CASRDSGTYEQYF.

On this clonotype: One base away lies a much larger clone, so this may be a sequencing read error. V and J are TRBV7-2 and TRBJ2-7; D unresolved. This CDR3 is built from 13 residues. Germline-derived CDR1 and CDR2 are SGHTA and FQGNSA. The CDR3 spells CVSSLVRDYEQYF. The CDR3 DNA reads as TGTGTCAGCAGCTTAGTTAGGGATTACGAGCAGTACTTC.

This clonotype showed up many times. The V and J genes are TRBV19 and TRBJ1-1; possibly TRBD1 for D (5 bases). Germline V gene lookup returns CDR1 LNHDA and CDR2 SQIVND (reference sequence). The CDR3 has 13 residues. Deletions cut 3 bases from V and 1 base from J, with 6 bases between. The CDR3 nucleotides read TGTGCCAGTAGTATTAGGGGGAACACTGAAGCTTTCTTT. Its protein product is CASSIRGNTEAFF.

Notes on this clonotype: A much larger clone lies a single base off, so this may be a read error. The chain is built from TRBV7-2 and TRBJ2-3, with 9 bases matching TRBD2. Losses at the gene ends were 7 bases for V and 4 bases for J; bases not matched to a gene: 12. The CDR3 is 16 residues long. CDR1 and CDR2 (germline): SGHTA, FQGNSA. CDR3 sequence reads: CASNSPLAGRPDTQYF. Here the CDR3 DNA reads TGTGCCAGCAACTCACCTCTAGCGGGGCGTCCAGATACGCAGTATTTT.

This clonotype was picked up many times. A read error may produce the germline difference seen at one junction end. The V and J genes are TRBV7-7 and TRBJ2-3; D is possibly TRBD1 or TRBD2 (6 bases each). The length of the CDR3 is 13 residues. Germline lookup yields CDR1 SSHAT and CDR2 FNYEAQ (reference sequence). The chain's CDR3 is CASSSGGPDTQYF. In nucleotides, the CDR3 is TGTGCTAGCAGCTCCGGGGGCCCCGATACGCAGTATTTT.

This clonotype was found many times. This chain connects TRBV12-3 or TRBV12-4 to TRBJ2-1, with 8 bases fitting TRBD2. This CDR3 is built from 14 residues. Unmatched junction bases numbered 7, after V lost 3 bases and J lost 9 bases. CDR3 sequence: CASSFAGGSVEQFF. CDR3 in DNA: TGTGCCAGCAGTTTCGCGGGAGGATCGGTTGAGCAGTTCTTC.

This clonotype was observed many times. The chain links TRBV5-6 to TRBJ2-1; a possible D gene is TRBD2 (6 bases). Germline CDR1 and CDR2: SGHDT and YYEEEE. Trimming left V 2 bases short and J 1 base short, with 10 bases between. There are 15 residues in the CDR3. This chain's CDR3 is CASSFRGASYNEQFF. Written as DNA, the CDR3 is TGTGCCAGCAGCTTTCGCGGGGCATCCTACAATGAGCAGTTCTTC.

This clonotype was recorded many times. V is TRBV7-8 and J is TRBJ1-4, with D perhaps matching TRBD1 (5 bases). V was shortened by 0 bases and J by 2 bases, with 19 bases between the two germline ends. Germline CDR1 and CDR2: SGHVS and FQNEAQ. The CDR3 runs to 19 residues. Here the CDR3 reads CASSLARVRFSSTNEKLFF. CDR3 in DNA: TGTGCCAGCAGCTTAGCCAGGGTCCGATTTTCCTCTACTAATGAAAAACTGTTTTTT. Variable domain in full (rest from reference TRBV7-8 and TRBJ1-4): GAGVSQSPRYKVAKRGQDVALRCDPISGHVSLFWYQQALGQGPEFLTYFQNEAQLDKSGLPSDRFFAERPEGSVSTLKIQRTQQEDSAVYLCASSLARVRFSSTNEKLFFGSGTQLSVL.

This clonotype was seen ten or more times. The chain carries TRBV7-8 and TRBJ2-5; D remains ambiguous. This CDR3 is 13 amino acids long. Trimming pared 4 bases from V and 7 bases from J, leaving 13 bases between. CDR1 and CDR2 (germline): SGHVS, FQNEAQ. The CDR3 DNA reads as TGTGCCAGCAGCTCCACGAGTGTTGTGACCCAGTACTTC. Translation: CASSSTSVVTQYF.

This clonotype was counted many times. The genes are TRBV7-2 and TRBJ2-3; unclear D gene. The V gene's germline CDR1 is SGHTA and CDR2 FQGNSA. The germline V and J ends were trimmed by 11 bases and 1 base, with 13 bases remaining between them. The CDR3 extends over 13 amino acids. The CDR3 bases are TGTGCCTCAACCCAGCGCCGCACAGATACGCAGTATTTT. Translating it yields CASTQRRTDTQYF. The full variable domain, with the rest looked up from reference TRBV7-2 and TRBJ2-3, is GAGVSQSPSNKVTEKGKDVELRCDPISGHTALYWYRQSLGQGLEFLIYFQGNSAPDKSGLPSDRFSAERTGGSVSTLTIQRTQQEDSAVYLCASTQRRTDTQYFGPGTRLTVL.

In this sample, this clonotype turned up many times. CDR3 sequence: CASSPIHRTEGRNEQFF. The CDR3 region has the DNA TGTGCCAGCAGCCCCATACATCGGACCGAGGGACGGAATGAGCAGTTCTTC. The chain couples TRBV11-2 to TRBJ2-1; either TRBD1 or TRBD2 may fit D (5 bases each). V was trimmed by 5 bases and J by 7 bases, leaving 24 bases between them. CDR1 and CDR2 from the germline V gene are SGHAT and FQNNGV. This CDR3 contains 17 residues.

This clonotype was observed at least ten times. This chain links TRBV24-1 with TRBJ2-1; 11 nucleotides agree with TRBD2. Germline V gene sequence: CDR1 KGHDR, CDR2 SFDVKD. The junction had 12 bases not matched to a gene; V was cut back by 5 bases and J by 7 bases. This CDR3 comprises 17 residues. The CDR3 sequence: CATSGTSGSGGLNEQFF. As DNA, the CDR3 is TGTGCCACCAGTGGGACTAGCGGGTCCGGCGGGTTAAATGAGCAGTTCTTC.

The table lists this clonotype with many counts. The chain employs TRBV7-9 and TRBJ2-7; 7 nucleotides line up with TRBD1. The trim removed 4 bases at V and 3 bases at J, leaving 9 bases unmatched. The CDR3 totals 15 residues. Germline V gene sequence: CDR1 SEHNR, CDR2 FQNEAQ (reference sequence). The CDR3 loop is CASSWPRQGHYEQYF. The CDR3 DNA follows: TGTGCCAGCAGCTGGCCCAGACAGGGCCACTACGAGCAGTACTTC.

CDR3 in amino acids: CASRRGQGVNEKLFF. DNA of the CDR3: TGTGCCAGCAGGAGAGGACAGGGCGTTAATGAAAAACTGTTTTTT. The chain recombines TRBV12-3 or TRBV12-4 with TRBJ1-4; TRBD1 matches 8 bases. CDR3 length: 15 amino acids. The V segment lost 6 bases and the J segment 4 bases; nucleotides outside the gene matches: 7.

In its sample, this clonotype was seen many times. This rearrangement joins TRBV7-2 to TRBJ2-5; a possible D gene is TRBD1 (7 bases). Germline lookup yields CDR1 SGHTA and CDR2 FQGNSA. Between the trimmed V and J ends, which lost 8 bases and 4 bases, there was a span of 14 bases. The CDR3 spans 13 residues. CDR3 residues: CASGRQGGETQYF. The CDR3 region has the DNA TGTGCCAGCGGAAGACAGGGAGGAGAGACCCAGTACTTC.

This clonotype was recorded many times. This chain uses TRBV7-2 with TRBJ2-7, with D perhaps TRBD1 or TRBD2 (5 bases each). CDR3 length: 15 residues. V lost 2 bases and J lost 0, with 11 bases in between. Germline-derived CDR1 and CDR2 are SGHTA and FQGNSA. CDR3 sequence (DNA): TGTGCCAGCAGCTTACCGGGACGGATCTCCTACGAGCAGTACTTC. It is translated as CASSLPGRISYEQYF.